This T cell receptor (beta chain) is from a study of response to subunit inactivated influenza vaccine. Study observations and caveats: New T cells are recruited in small numbers by each seasonal influenza vaccination, according to the authors' suggestion.

To note about this clonotype: Its antigen is unknown.

With 3 bases clipped from V and 5 bases from J, the junction kept 11 bases outside the gene matches. Germline assignment: CDR1 SGDLS and CDR2 YYNGEE. This CDR3 region has 15 residues. A single record per CDR3 protein comes from TCRdb applying MiXCR to the RT-PCR reads. The table lists hundreds of thousands of distinct CDR3 sequences, over 11% of them singletons, with around 6.5% in the top ten. The TCR was taken from a man aged 50 to 59 who received an inactivated influenza vaccine. Specimen: PBMCs from blood, collected roughly 15 days before vaccination. V gene TRBV9 combines with J gene TRBJ2-7; 7 bases agree with TRBD2. The CDR3 reads CASSAGIREGHEQYF. CDR3 DNA sequence: TGTGCCAGCAGCGCCGGGATCAGGGAGGGGCACGAGCAGTACTTC.